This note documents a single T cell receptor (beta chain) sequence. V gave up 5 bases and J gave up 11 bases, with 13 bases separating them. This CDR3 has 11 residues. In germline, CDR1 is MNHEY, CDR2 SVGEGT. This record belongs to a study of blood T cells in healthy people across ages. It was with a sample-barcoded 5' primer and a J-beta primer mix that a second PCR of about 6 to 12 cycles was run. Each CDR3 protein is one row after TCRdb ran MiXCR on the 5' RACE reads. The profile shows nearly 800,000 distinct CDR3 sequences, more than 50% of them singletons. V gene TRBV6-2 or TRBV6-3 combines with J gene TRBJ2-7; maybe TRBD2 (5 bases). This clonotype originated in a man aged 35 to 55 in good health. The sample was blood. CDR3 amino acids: CASSTSGPKYF. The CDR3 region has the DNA TGTGCCAGCAGTACCAGCGGCCCCAAGTACTTC.